These 8 T cell receptor beta chains were all obtained from the same sample, sequenced in a study of shared clonotypes between healthy human individuals. Sequencing used immunoSEQ multiplex PCR; TCRdb keeps in-frame clones, though not all of them. The sample comprises approximately 600,000 clones, approximately 95% of which are singletons, and approximately 0.11% rests with the top ten. Naive CD8 isolation took CD45RO-negative cells positively selected for CCR7 and excluded terminally differentiated effector memory CD45RA+ cells. The sequencing sample was made of naive CD8+ T cells sorted from blood. Receptor source: a woman aged 25 to 39 in good health.

The gene calls are TRBV5-3 and TRBJ2-7; 7 bases agree with TRBD2. TRBV5-3 is assigned to the ORF class and has an uncertain function. The CDR3 loop spans 14 amino acids. After removal of 8 bases from V and 2 bases from J, the junction contained 10 bases not matched to a gene. CDR3 loop: CASSQGLTTYEQYF. The CDR3 DNA reads TGTGCCAGCAGCCAGGGACTAACAACCTACGAGCAGTACTTC.

The chain uses TRBV7-8 and TRBJ1-5; 11 bases align to TRBD1. The length of the CDR3 is 14 residues. The V and J ends lost 5 bases and 5 bases, in that order; junction bases with no gene match: 2. Germline CDR1 and CDR2: SGHVS and FQNEAQ. The CDR3 is CASSEDRGHQPQHF. The CDR3 bases are TGTGCCAGCAGCGAGGACAGGGGGCATCAGCCCCAGCATTTT.

The rearrangement links TRBV25-1 to TRBJ1-5, with 7 bases lining up with TRBD1. The germline V gene has CDR1 MGHDK and CDR2 SYGVNS. The CDR3 sequence is 13 residues long. V shed 5 bases and J 2 bases; nucleotides not matched to a gene: 0. CDR3 sequence reads: CASSTGGNQPQHF. The CDR3 DNA reads TGTGCCAGCAGTACAGGGGGCAATCAGCCCCAGCATTTT.

The rearrangement joins TRBV5-6 to TRBJ1-5; D is unclear. This CDR3 comprises 13 residues. Trimming removed 3 bases from V and 9 bases from J, with 13 bases in between. CDR1 and CDR2 from the germline V gene are SGHDT and YYEEEE. CDR3 nucleotide sequence: TGTGCCAGCAGCTCCCGGCCCGGGAGGCCCCAGCATTTT. The encoded protein is CASSSRPGRPQHF. The full variable domain, in which reference TRBV5-6 and TRBJ1-5 provide the parts outside the CDR3, is DAGVTQSPTHLIKTRGQQVTLRCSPKSGHDTVSWYQQALGQGPQFIFQYYEEEERQRGNFPDRFSGHQFPNYSSELNVNALLLGDSALYLCASSSRPGRPQHFGDGTRLSIL.

The rearrangement links TRBV27 to TRBJ2-3; D ambiguous. The length of the CDR3 is 15 residues. The V and J ends lost 0 bases and 1 base respectively, with 8 bases between them. CDR1 and CDR2 (germline): MNHEY, SMNVEV (reference sequence). As DNA, the CDR3 is TGTGCCAGCAGTTTATCGGTGGTAGGCACAGATACGCAGTATTTT. This codes for CASSLSVVGTDTQYF.

The chain carries TRBV19 and TRBJ2-7; 7 nucleotides align to TRBD2. With V trimmed by 7 bases and J by 5 bases, 17 bases remained unmatched. Germline CDR1 reads LNHDA; CDR2 reads SQIVND (reference sequence). The CDR3 spans 16 residues. CDR3 protein: CASKLRGGGSRDEQYF. The CDR3 nucleotides read TGTGCCAGTAAGCTCAGAGGCGGCGGGAGTCGCGACGAGCAGTACTTC.

The J gene is TRBJ2-1, the V gene TRBV6-1; 11 bases line up with TRBD2. CDR3 length equals 14 residues. The germline CDR1 and CDR2 sequences are MNHNS and SASEGT. J was trimmed by 8 bases and V by 5 bases; bases with no gene match: 5. This CDR3 is CASSTSGSDHEQFF. The DNA of the CDR3 is TGTGCCAGCAGTACTAGCGGGAGTGACCATGAGCAGTTCTTC.

This clone was seen more than once but under ten times. The rearrangement uses TRBV18 and TRBJ2-3; possibly TRBD1 for D (5 bases). The germline V gene encodes CDR1 KGHSH and CDR2 LQKENI. V was pared by 3 bases and J by 1 base, with 14 bases between. The CDR3 totals 16 residues. CDR3 sequence: CASSPSITGGTDTQYF. Here the CDR3 DNA reads TGTGCCAGCTCACCCAGTATTACAGGAGGCACAGATACGCAGTATTTT.